A single sample is the source of the 15 T cell receptor beta chains below, sequenced in a study of T cell clonality in common variable immunodeficiency. Study conclusions and caveats: Reportedly, TCR beta sequences from common variable immunodeficiency showed fewer deletions and N-nucleotide insertions.

Assay: immunoSEQ multiplex PCR; the TCRdb copy retains only in-frame clones and omits some. The sample was found to contain tens of thousands of clones, and every one recurs. The antigens of these receptors remain unknown. The source material was peripheral blood mononuclear cells. These receptors were collected from a human donor with common variable immunodeficiency.

This clone was counted ten times or more. The read ends 3 residues early relative to the CDR3; the germline J gene fills the gap. The chain links TRBV5-1 to TRBJ1-2, with TRBD1 identical over 7 bases. The germline gives CDR1 SGHRS, CDR2 YFSETQ. There are 15 residues in the CDR3. J was trimmed by 1 base and V by 7 bases; bases with no gene match: 10. CDR3 loop: CASRGTAMINYGYTF. The part of the CDR3 DNA that was read is TGCGCCAGCCGCGGGACAGCTATGATTAACTATGGC.

Partial CDR3 DNA: TGTGCCAGCAGCTCTAGGGGAGGCACTGAA. It codes for CASSSRGGTE. The entire CDR3 protein reads CASSSRGGTEAFF. The chain employs TRBV7-9 and TRBJ1-1, with D perhaps TRBD1 (5 bases). The CDR3 goes on 3 residues after the read ends, and that part is filled in from the germline J gene. The ends were cut back, 4 bases at V and 4 bases at J, with 10 bases in the middle. Germline lookup yields CDR1 SEHNR and CDR2 FQNEAQ (reference sequence). The CDR3 has 13 residues.

Notes on this clone: The read ends 3 residues shy of where the CDR3 ends; the end is completed using the germline J gene. The chain carries TRBV5-5 and TRBJ2-7, with D hard to call. The CDR3 covers 13 residues. Germline loops: CDR1 SGHKS, CDR2 YYEKEE (reference sequence). V was clipped by 1 base and J by 3 bases, with 8 bases between them. The CDR3 loop reads CASSLMAFYEQYF. CDR3 DNA (partial): TGTGCCAGCAGCTTGATGGCCTTCTACGAG.

Only a few counts were recorded for this clone. The CDR3 end lies 3 residues beyond the end of the read and is filled in from the germline J gene. V gene TRBV19 combines with J gene TRBJ2-5, with 11 bases that match TRBD2. Germline V gene data show CDR1 as LNHDA and CDR2 as SQIVND (reference sequence). The CDR3 is 16 residues long. V was pared by 5 bases and J by 2 bases, with 7 bases of the junction left unmatched. The chain's CDR3 is CASSFGTSGEQETQYF. The sequenced CDR3 bases are TGTGCCAGTAGTTTCGGGACTAGCGGAGAACAAGAGACC.

This clone is classed as medium-sized. The observed sequence ends 3 residues before the CDR3 terminus, with the missing tail filled in from the germline J gene. The chain is built from TRBV9 and TRBJ1-6, with 10 bases aligning to TRBD1. The CDR3 is 15 amino acids. CDR1 and CDR2 from the germline V gene are SGDLS and YYNGEE. V was clipped by 0 bases and J by 9 bases; unmatched bases: 3. The CDR3 loop reads CASSVGTGGLSPLHF. Incomplete CDR3 DNA: TGTGCCAGCAGCGTAGGGACAGGGGGTCTTTCACCC.

As for this clone: The missing CDR3 end, 3 residues past where the read stops, is filled in from the germline J gene. V is TRBV7-9 and J is TRBJ1-2; D remains ambiguous. V was clipped by 4 bases and J by 7 bases, with 16 bases between them. The CDR3 totals 14 residues. Per germline, CDR1 SEHNR and CDR2 FQNEAQ (reference sequence). CDR3 DNA, as far as it was read: TGTGCCAGCAGCTCAAACATGGAAGAGGGTGGC. This gives the protein CASSSNMEEGG. The full CDR3 reads CASSSNMEEGGYTF.

To note about this clone: The sequence runs out 3 residues before the end of the CDR3; the remainder is reconstructed from the germline J gene. J is TRBJ2-1 and V is TRBV19; D might be TRBD2 (7 bases). Per germline, CDR1 LNHDA and CDR2 SQIVND (reference sequence). CDR3 length equals 16 residues. V lost 4 bases, J lost 9 bases, and 22 bases lay in between. The part of the CDR3 DNA that was read is TGTGCCAGTAGTAGGGAGGGGGGGGTCGATGGAACTGAG. The encoded protein is CASSREGGVDGTE. The CDR3, in full, reads CASSREGGVDGTEQFF.

Only a few counts were recorded for this clone. The read gets to within 3 residues of the CDR3 end, and the germline J gene fills in the rest. This chain joins TRBV7-6 and TRBJ2-3, with 9 positions matching TRBD1. V lost 5 bases to trimming and J lost 0 bases; unmatched junction nucleotides: 3. Per germline, CDR1 SGHVS and CDR2 FNYEAQ. The CDR3 runs 15 residues. The sequenced CDR3 bases are TGTGCCAGCAGCCCGGGGACAGGGAGCACAGATACG. Amino acids: CASSPGTGSTDT. The whole CDR3 sequence reads CASSPGTGSTDTQYF.

This clone has only a few counts. The read is 3 residues too short to cover the CDR3 end, so that end is filled in from the germline J gene. The V and J genes are TRBV6-2 or TRBV6-3 and TRBJ2-3, with unresolved D. V shed 4 bases and J shed 2 bases, with 7 bases lying between them. Looked up from germline, CDR1 is MNHEY and CDR2 is SVGEGT. The CDR3 runs to 13 residues. CDR3 DNA (partial): TGTGCCAGCAGTTCTACGCTCACAGATACG. Translation: CASSSTLTDT. The whole CDR3 sequence is CASSSTLTDTQYF.

This clone was seen only a few times. The CDR3 is cut off 3 residues early in the read; its end comes from the germline J gene. The V gene is TRBV30, the J gene TRBJ2-7; 10 positions agree with TRBD1. With V trimmed by 0 bases and J by 6 bases, 5 bases remained unmatched. The CDR3 has 14 amino acids. The V gene's germline CDR1 is GTSNPN and CDR2 SVGIG (reference sequence). The CDR3 DNA, read in part, is TGTGCCTGGAGTGTTAGCAGGACAGGGGGCGAG. Translated: CAWSVSRTGGE. From start to end, the CDR3 is CAWSVSRTGGEQYF.

This clone occurred many times. The read ends 3 residues early relative to the CDR3; the germline J gene fills the gap. The chain couples TRBV30 to TRBJ1-4; TRBD1 might be the D (5 bases). Germline loops: CDR1 GTSNPN, CDR2 SVGIG (reference sequence). This CDR3 region has 13 residues. V shed 4 bases and J shed 8 bases, with 14 bases lying between them. CDR3 DNA, as far as it was read: TGTGCCTGGACGCCAGGGAATTTCGAAAAA. It yields the protein CAWTPGNFEK. In full, the CDR3 reads CAWTPGNFEKLFF.

This clone was counted many times. Read sequence stops 3 residues before the CDR3 end, and the germline J gene provides the missing end. This rearrangement joins TRBV12-3 or TRBV12-4 to TRBJ1-6; D may be TRBD1 (5 bases). CDR3 size: 13 residues. Trimming pared 6 bases from V and 7 bases from J, leaving 10 bases between. The CDR3 DNA, read in part, is TGTGCCAGCAGGGCCAGGGAGAATTCACCC. This codes for CASRARENSP. Given in full, the CDR3 is CASRARENSPLHF.

This clone has only a few counts. The CDR3 is cut off 3 residues early in the read; its end comes from the germline J gene. The chain recombines TRBV11-2 with TRBJ2-5, with a weak D call TRBD2 (5 bases). Deletions cut 4 bases from V and 5 bases from J, with 11 bases between. The CDR3 consists of 13 residues. Looked up from germline, CDR1 is SGHAT and CDR2 is FQNNGV. The CDR3 is CASSWTLQETQYF. Incomplete CDR3 DNA: TGTGCCAGCAGCTGGACTCTCCAGGAGACC.

This clone was picked up many times. Sequencing ends 3 residues short of the CDR3 end; the germline J gene provides the rest. The chain combines TRBV19 with TRBJ2-3, with 7 bases lining up with TRBD2. Germline trimming cut 7 bases from V and 1 base from J; bases unmatched to any gene: 5. The CDR3 runs to 14 residues. CDR1 LNHDA and CDR2 SQIVND come from the germline V gene (reference sequence). The CDR3 sequence is CASNYRGGTDTQYF. The covered CDR3 bases are TGTGCCAGTAATTATCGGGGGGGCACAGATACG.

Comment on this clone: The missing CDR3 end, 3 residues past where the read stops, is filled in from the germline J gene. The J gene is TRBJ1-6, the V gene TRBV30; unclear D gene. Germline V lookup: CDR1 GTSNPN, CDR2 SVGIG (reference sequence). The ends were cut back, 4 bases at V and 4 bases at J, with 8 bases in the middle. This CDR3 region has 13 residues. The CDR3 sequence: CAWKGWYNSPLHF. The part of the CDR3 DNA that was read is TGTGCCTGGAAGGGCTGGTATAATTCACCC.